These 3 T cell receptor beta chains were sequenced from one sample in a study of early T cells in non-severe SARS-CoV-2 infection. MiXCR, run by TCRdb on the 5' RACE reads, gives a single entry per CDR3 protein. The sample lists roughly 110,000 distinct CDR3 sequences; around 10% were seen once. Sequencing was performed on whole blood. These receptors originate from an adult who was a healthcare worker with PCR-confirmed SARS-CoV-2 infection or an uninfected control (not recorded which).

This clonotype has more than one count but fewer than ten. The CDR3 DNA reads as TGCAGTGCTATCGTGGGCGGGACCTACGAGCAGTACTTC. It specifies CSAIVGGTYEQYF. The chain carries TRBV20-1 and TRBJ2-7, with D perhaps matching TRBD2 (6 bases). The CDR3 is 13 amino acids. The V gene's germline CDR1 is DFQATT and CDR2 SNEGSKA (reference sequence). Deletions cut 4 bases from V and 2 bases from J, with 12 bases between.

This sequence joins TRBV2 and TRBJ2-1; possibly TRBD1 or TRBD2 for D (5 bases each). CDR3 length: 11 residues. CDR1 and CDR2 (germline): SNHLY, FYNNEI. Trimming removed 10 bases at V and 14 bases at J, with 18 bases between. CDR3 protein: CAIVRGQAEFF. The DNA for the CDR3 is TGTGCCATTGTCCGGGGCCAAGCCGAGTTCTTC.

This clonotype was counted many times. This chain joins TRBV28 and TRBJ2-1; TRBD2 matches 7 bases. V lost 7 bases, J lost 7 bases, and 16 bases stayed unmatched. CDR3 size: 16 residues. CDR1 and CDR2 from the germline V gene are MDHEN and SYDVKM. The CDR3 DNA follows: TGTGCCAGCACCGGACATCCGGGACTAAGCCTAAATGAGCAGTTCTTC. It translates to CASTGHPGLSLNEQFF.